Shown below are 14 T cell receptor beta chains from a single sample sequenced in a study of CD8 T cells in Susac syndrome (dated by TCRdb to between 2017 and 2020). To prepare the library, the immunoSEQ multiplex PCR assay was applied. RNA was extracted using the RNeasy kit, and about 0.45 to 1 ug of the RNA was reverse transcribed with random hexamers. The public sequencing data were trimmed at Q25 with fastp and processed into clonotypes with MiXCR by TCRdb, which kept only in-frame beta chains. Every CDR3 protein is listed once, alongside the most common genes and DNA of its rows. A total of 150,000 to 200,000 distinct CDR3 sequences appear in this sample, under 95% of them only once. More than 0.07% of the sample belongs to the ten largest clones. Input material: CD4+ T cells from PBMCs. The source of these receptors is a human donor in good health.

V usage is TRBV12-3 or TRBV12-4 and J usage is TRBJ2-1, with D perhaps TRBD1 or TRBD2 (7 bases each). The length of the CDR3 is 13 residues. Trimming pared 6 bases from V and 6 bases from J, leaving 12 bases between. Written as DNA, the CDR3 is TGTGCCAGCAGCCCCAGGGGGGGCAATGAGCAGTTCTTC. As protein: CASSPRGGNEQFF.

The rearrangement uses TRBV5-1 and TRBJ1-4; 9 nucleotides agree with TRBD1. J lost 0 bases, V lost 3 bases, and 3 bases had no gene match. Germline V gene data show CDR1 as SGHRS and CDR2 as YFSETQ. The CDR3 has 16 amino acids. For the CDR3, the DNA is TGCGCCAGCAGCTCACAGGGGGCCGCAACTAATGAAAAACTGTTTTTT. The encoded protein is CASSSQGAATNEKLFF.

The chain has TRBV12-3 or TRBV12-4 and TRBJ2-7; TRBD1 aligns across 9 bases. Trimming removed 7 bases from V and 1 base from J; junction bases left unmatched: 5. The CDR3 is 14 amino acids. The CDR3 nucleotides read TGTGCCAGCACCAAACAGGGGGCATCCTACGAGCAGTACTTC. Its protein product is CASTKQGASYEQYF.

This rearrangement joins TRBV3-1 to TRBJ1-4; no clear D gene. The ends were cut back, 7 bases at V and 3 bases at J, with 9 bases in the middle. CDR1 LGHDT and CDR2 YNNKEL come from the germline V gene (reference sequence). The CDR3 is 13 residues long. The chain's CDR3 is CASNRAANEKLFF. CDR3 coding DNA: TGTGCCAGCAACCGAGCAGCTAATGAAAAACTGTTTTTT.

CDR3 nucleotide sequence: TGCGCCAGCAAGATCCTGAGTCCAGGGACCTACGAGCAGTACTTC. Amino acid sequence: CASKILSPGTYEQYF. This chain connects TRBV5-1 to TRBJ2-7; tentatively, D is TRBD1 (5 bases). The CDR3 is 15 amino acids. Trimming took 6 bases from V and 2 from J, leaving 18 bases between them. CDR1 is SGHRS and CDR2 is YFSETQ in the germline V gene.

This chain links TRBV30 with TRBJ1-2; no definite D call. Trimming removed 2 bases from V and 0 bases from J, with 4 bases in between. The CDR3 consists of 12 residues. Germline CDR1 and CDR2: GTSNPN and SVGIG (reference sequence). The CDR3 DNA reads as TGTGCCTGGAGTCAGCCTAACTATGGCTACACCTTC. Protein: CAWSQPNYGYTF.

This clonotype was recorded a few times. The V call is TRBV6-2 or TRBV6-3, the J call TRBJ1-1, with unresolved D. This CDR3 contains 11 residues. The germline V and J ends were trimmed by 9 bases and 1 base, with 6 bases remaining between them. CDR1 is MNHEY, CDR2 SVGEGT, per germline. CDR3 DNA sequence: TGTGCCAGTTCCTGGAACACTGAAGCTTTCTTT. This codes for CASSWNTEAFF.

The gene calls are TRBV20-1 and TRBJ1-5; a weak D match, TRBD1 (5 bases). V dropped 6 bases and J dropped 3 bases, with 15 bases sitting between them. The germline gives CDR1 DFQATT, CDR2 SNEGSKA (reference sequence). CDR3 length: 14 amino acids. The CDR3 nucleotides are TGCAGTGCATTCCGGGACGGAAACAATCAGCCCCAGCATTTT. Encoded protein: CSAFRDGNNQPQHF.

The chain has TRBV27 and TRBJ2-2; the match to TRBD1 covers 10 bases. Losses at the gene ends were 2 bases for V and 6 bases for J; bases not matched to a gene: 3. Germline-derived CDR1 and CDR2 are MNHEY and SMNVEV (reference sequence). The CDR3 is made up of 15 amino acids. CDR3 DNA: TGTGCCAGCAGTTTAGGACAGGGGGGATCCGGGGAGCTGTTTTTT. Its translation is CASSLGQGGSGELFF.

The chain recombines TRBV3-1 with TRBJ2-4; tentative D call: TRBD1 (6 bases). The V end was cut by 4 bases, the J end by 8 bases, with 18 bases between. Germline V gene data show CDR1 as LGHDT and CDR2 as YNNKEL (reference sequence). The CDR3 contains 15 residues. The CDR3 region has the DNA TGTGCCAGCAGCCTCCGACAGGCGCAAGGGGACATTCAGTACTTC. It translates to CASSLRQAQGDIQYF.

V gene TRBV12-3 or TRBV12-4 combines with J gene TRBJ2-7; no reliable D call. The V gene lost 6 bases and the J gene lost 0 bases, with 12 bases spanning the gap. The CDR3 consists of 14 residues. The CDR3 region has the DNA TGTGCCAGCAGCCGTTCGGGCGGCTCCTACGAGCAGTACTTC. It codes for CASSRSGGSYEQYF.

The genes are TRBV28 and TRBJ2-6; D is perhaps TRBD2 (6 bases). V lost 1 base to trimming and J lost 0 bases, with 10 bases between them. In germline, CDR1 is MDHEN, CDR2 SYDVKM. CDR3 length: 17 amino acids. CDR3 loop: CASSLSAGNSGANVLTF. The CDR3 DNA sequence: TGTGCCAGCAGTTTATCGGCGGGAAACTCTGGGGCCAACGTCCTGACTTTC.

J is TRBJ1-5 and V is TRBV7-8; D gene unclear. The CDR3 totals 14 residues. The germline V and J ends were trimmed by 3 bases and 6 bases, with 12 bases remaining between them. In germline, CDR1 is SGHVS, CDR2 FQNEAQ. The CDR3 sequence: CASSFERMGQPQHF. The CDR3 DNA reads as TGTGCCAGCAGCTTCGAAAGGATGGGTCAGCCCCAGCATTTT.

This rearrangement joins TRBV3-1 to TRBJ2-5; 9 bases are shared with TRBD2. The CDR3 is made up of 12 amino acids. The V gene end was trimmed by 4 bases and the J gene end by 9 bases; junction bases not matched to a gene: 3. The V gene's germline CDR1 is LGHDT and CDR2 YNNKEL (reference sequence). CDR3 bases: TGTGCCAGCAGCCTCGGCGGGGGGGCCCAGTACTTC. Protein product: CASSLGGGAQYF.